This T cell receptor (beta chain) comes out of a study of beta chain features in type 1 diabetes. Study details: Age, gender and cell yields were similar between patients and healthy donors.

In the case of this clone: Antigen: not known.

Study-wide findings and caveats: Whether HLA type affects TCRB rearrangement stayed undetermined in the present work. Sequencing used cDNA, and cells with high TCR expression could therefore be over-represented. TCRB CDR3s were moderately but significantly shorter in Type 1 diabetes patients in all four CD4+ subsets.

What was sequenced were expressed TCRB transcripts, since all of the isolated RNA had been reverse transcribed. Naive, central memory and regulatory T cell samples yielded about 3.57 million reads on average. The repertoire was sequenced with immunoSEQ multiplex PCR; TCRdb's copy has only in-frame clones and lacks some. Of about 740,000 clones detected, 13% appear once; the ten largest clones hold 0.022%. The CDR3 runs to 15 residues. V was cut by 0 bases and J by 0 bases, with 9 bases left in between. CDR1 and CDR2 (germline): SGHDT, YYEEEE. Sample: naive CD4+ T cells from blood. This sequence was found in a man aged 18 to 29 with type 1 diabetes. The V gene is TRBV5-6, the J gene TRBJ2-5, with D hard to call. In DNA form, the CDR3 reads TGTGCCAGCAGCTTGGTGTCAGAGTACCAAGAGACCCAGTACTTC. Amino acid sequence: CASSLVSEYQETQYF.